The 5 T cell receptor beta chains reported below all come from one sample, sequenced in a study of vaccination and CD4 T cells after COVID-19. These TCRs are of unknown antigen specificity. Treatment given: roughly 10-day PBMC culture with coronavirus spike peptide pools or control peptides (ViraFEST assay). The assay that was used to sequence DNA from cultured CD4+ T cells was the Oncomine TCR Beta short-read assay. TCRdb called the PCR reads again in MiXCR, with one record for every CDR3 protein. The profile shows 13,000 to 15,000 distinct CDR3 sequences, 25% to 30% of them singletons. Sequenced sample: CD4+ T cells from blood, cultured in vitro. The receptors originated from a human donor who had recovered from COVID-19.

V gene TRBV7-9 combines with J gene TRBJ1-3; 7 positions agree with TRBD1. The CDR3 extends over 15 amino acids. In germline, CDR1 is SEHNR, CDR2 FQNEAQ (reference sequence). After removal of 7 bases from V and 5 bases from J, the junction contained 11 bases not matched to a gene. The CDR3: CASIRQGQGRNTIYF. The CDR3 DNA is TGTGCCAGCATCCGACAGGGTCAGGGGAGAAACACCATATATTTT.

This clonotype was observed a handful of times. V gene TRBV18 combines with J gene TRBJ1-5; D may be TRBD1 (5 bases). The CDR3 totals 13 residues. V lost 6 bases to trimming and J lost 1 base, with 7 bases between them. CDR1 and CDR2 from the germline V gene are KGHSH and LQKENI. The CDR3 region has the DNA TGTGCCAGCTCCGAGGGGAGCAATCAGCCCCAGCATTTT. This translates into CASSEGSNQPQHF.

The rearrangement joins TRBV21-1 to TRBJ2-2; the tabulated D call, TRBD1, remains unverified against the DNA. TRBV21-1 is a known pseudogene. The CDR3 totals 15 residues. CDR3 DNA: TGTGCCAGCAGCAAAGAGGAGGGGGCGCCCGGGGAGCTGTTTTTT. It yields the protein CASSKEEGAPGELFF.

This chain joins TRBV30 and TRBJ1-6; 7 bases match TRBD1. V trimming: 2 bases; J trimming: 8 bases; junction bases outside the gene matches: 9. The CDR3 has 15 amino acids. Germline V gene lookup returns CDR1 GTSNPN and CDR2 SVGIG (reference sequence). CDR3 amino acids: CAWSLAAGGDSPLHF. The DNA of the CDR3 is TGTGCCTGGAGTTTAGCGGCAGGGGGAGATTCACCCCTCCACTTT.

This clonotype was detected a few times. DNA for the CDR3: TGTGCCAGCAGCCTAGGACAGGGGGCATGGGATCAGCCCCAGCATTTT. Residues: CASSLGQGAWDQPQHF. The chain has TRBV5-6 and TRBJ1-5, with 11 bases aligning to TRBD1. After removal of 4 bases from V and 5 bases from J, the junction contained 8 bases not matched to a gene. The germline V gene encodes CDR1 SGHDT and CDR2 YYEEEE. The CDR3 runs to 16 residues.